This is a list of T cell receptor beta chains from one sample in a study of T-cell reconstitution after alpha-beta-depleted transplantation in children. MiXCR, run by TCRdb on the PCR reads, gives a single entry per CDR3 protein. Here the sample spans about 980,000 distinct CDR3 sequences, about 29% being singletons. The sample consisted of PBMCs, mostly from graft donor cells, taken 360 days after TCRalphabeta/CD19-depleted stem cell transplant. The receptors here all came from a boy under three years old who had a stem cell transplant for SCID, so the T cells may come from the graft donor. The CDR3 runs from the conserved cysteine through the conserved F or W. The order of the fields is D gene, CDR3 length, J gene, V gene, clone size, CDR3 protein, CDR3 DNA. D genes are given only for firm matches. Clone sizes are given selectively: once, few, many, or a class where the clone is expanded.

d_gene: TRBD1; len: 18; j_gene: TRBJ2-5; v_gene: TRBV5-1; abundance: many; CDR3aa: CASSLATGVGAFQETQYF; CDR3nt: TGCGCCAGCAGCTTGGCCACAGGGGTGGGGGCATTCCAAGAGACCCAGTACTTC
d_gene: -; len: 12; j_gene: TRBJ1-1; v_gene: TRBV2; abundance: -; CDR3aa: CASSEVDTEAFF; CDR3nt: TGTGCCAGCAGTGAAGTGGACACTGAAGCTTTCTTT
d_gene: -; len: 15; j_gene: TRBJ2-1; v_gene: TRBV29-1; abundance: many; CDR3aa: CSVGPGQSLYGEQFF; CDR3nt: TGCAGCGTCGGTCCGGGCCAAAGCCTCTATGGTGAGCAGTTCTTC
d_gene: -; len: 16; j_gene: TRBJ1-6; v_gene: TRBV20-1; abundance: -; CDR3aa: CSARDSPRTPNSPLHF; CDR3nt: TGCAGTGCTAGAGATAGCCCCCGCACGCCAAATTCACCCCTCCACTTT
d_gene: -; len: 15; j_gene: TRBJ2-2; v_gene: TRBV12-3/TRBV12-4; abundance: -; CDR3aa: CASSHRQENTGELFF; CDR3nt: TGTGCCAGCAGTCACCGACAGGAGAACACCGGGGAGCTGTTTTTT
d_gene: TRBD2; len: 14; j_gene: TRBJ2-1; v_gene: TRBV30; abundance: -; CDR3aa: CAWSVSGSENEQFF; CDR3nt: TGTGCCTGGAGTGTAAGCGGGAGTGAAAATGAGCAGTTCTTC
d_gene: TRBD2; len: 16; j_gene: TRBJ2-1; v_gene: TRBV24-1; abundance: few; CDR3aa: CATSDPTSGGAHEQFF; CDR3nt: TGTGCCACCAGTGATCCCACTAGCGGGGGGGCCCATGAGCAGTTCTTC
d_gene: TRBD2; len: 18; j_gene: TRBJ2-3; v_gene: TRBV20-1; abundance: few; CDR3aa: CSARDRGSTSGKTDTQYF; CDR3nt: TGCAGTGCTAGAGACCGGGGCTCGACTAGCGGAAAAACAGATACGCAGTATTTT
d_gene: -; len: 16; j_gene: TRBJ1-2; v_gene: TRBV6-5; abundance: -; CDR3aa: CASSYSSQWSIYGYTF; CDR3nt: TGTGCCAGCAGTTACTCGAGTCAATGGAGCATCTATGGCTACACCTTC
d_gene: -; len: 15; j_gene: TRBJ2-7; v_gene: TRBV5-1; abundance: few; CDR3aa: CASSLGDNLSYEQYF; CDR3nt: TGCGCCAGCAGCTTGGGGGACAACCTCTCCTACGAGCAGTACTTC
d_gene: -; len: 13; j_gene: TRBJ2-7; v_gene: TRBV29-1; abundance: many; CDR3aa: CSVVHSGGSEQYF; CDR3nt: TGCAGCGTAGTCCACTCGGGGGGCAGCGAGCAGTACTTC
d_gene: -; len: 15; j_gene: TRBJ2-7; v_gene: TRBV5-1; abundance: few; CDR3aa: CASSDGAPSAYEQYF; CDR3nt: TGCGCCAGCAGTGACGGCGCACCCTCGGCCTACGAGCAGTACTTC
d_gene: -; len: 14; j_gene: TRBJ2-1; v_gene: TRBV12-3/TRBV12-4; abundance: few; CDR3aa: CASTGTSAYNEQFF; CDR3nt: TGTGCCAGCACAGGGACGTCAGCCTACAATGAGCAGTTCTTC
d_gene: -; len: 13; j_gene: TRBJ1-5; v_gene: TRBV20-1; abundance: -; CDR3aa: CSAEEAATQPQHF; CDR3nt: TGCAGTGCTGAGGAGGCGGCCACTCAGCCCCAGCATTTT
d_gene: TRBD2; len: 16; j_gene: TRBJ2-5; v_gene: TRBV4-2; abundance: few; CDR3aa: CASSPTTSGVRETQYF; CDR3nt: TGTGCCAGCAGCCCCACGACTAGCGGGGTGAGGGAGACCCAGTACTTC
d_gene: -; len: 16; j_gene: TRBJ2-5; v_gene: TRBV20-1; abundance: -; CDR3aa: CSARDPQVLWRGTQYF; CDR3nt: TGCAGTGCTAGAGATCCCCAAGTTCTGTGGCGGGGGACCCAGTACTTC
d_gene: -; len: 17; j_gene: TRBJ2-1; v_gene: TRBV12-3/TRBV12-4; abundance: few; CDR3aa: CASSLARIRGFSNEQFF; CDR3nt: TGTGCCAGCAGTTTAGCGAGGATCCGGGGTTTTTCCAATGAGCAGTTCTTC
d_gene: -; len: 15; j_gene: TRBJ2-3; v_gene: TRBV11-2; abundance: many; CDR3aa: CASSLDPRTTDTQYF; CDR3nt: TGTGCCAGCAGCTTAGATCCCAGAACCACAGATACGCAGTATTTT
d_gene: TRBD2; len: 16; j_gene: TRBJ2-1; v_gene: TRBV29-1; abundance: -; CDR3aa: CSVLGGETLSGNEQFF; CDR3nt: TGCAGCGTTCTGGGAGGGGAGACCCTTTCGGGGAATGAGCAGTTCTTC
d_gene: TRBD1; len: 14; j_gene: TRBJ2-7; v_gene: TRBV5-1; abundance: -; CDR3aa: CASSLAGTVGEQYF; CDR3nt: TGCGCCAGCAGCTTGGCAGGGACAGTCGGCGAGCAGTACTTC
d_gene: -; len: 16; j_gene: TRBJ2-3; v_gene: TRBV14; abundance: few; CDR3aa: CASSRTRASYPDTQYF; CDR3nt: TGTGCCAGCAGCCGAACCCGGGCCAGTTATCCAGATACGCAGTATTTT
d_gene: TRBD1; len: 15; j_gene: TRBJ2-7; v_gene: TRBV7-2; abundance: -; CDR3aa: CASSFRDRRSYEQYF; CDR3nt: TGTGCCAGCAGCTTTAGGGACAGGCGATCCTACGAGCAGTACTTC
d_gene: -; len: 11; j_gene: TRBJ2-1; v_gene: TRBV20-1; abundance: few; CDR3aa: CSAGEGDEQFF; CDR3nt: TGCAGTGCAGGCGAGGGGGATGAGCAGTTCTTC
d_gene: -; len: 13; j_gene: TRBJ2-1; v_gene: TRBV7-9; abundance: -; CDR3aa: CASSSGPAAGQFF; CDR3nt: TGTGCCAGCAGTTCGGGCCCGGCCGCAGGGCAGTTCTTC
d_gene: TRBD1; len: 15; j_gene: TRBJ2-5; v_gene: TRBV7-2; abundance: -; CDR3aa: CASSQMTGLRETQYF; CDR3nt: TGTGCCAGCAGCCAAATGACAGGGTTACGAGAGACCCAGTACTTC
d_gene: TRBD1; len: 13; j_gene: TRBJ2-7; v_gene: TRBV10-3; abundance: -; CDR3aa: CAIRRDRGYEQYF; CDR3nt: TGTGCCATCCGCCGGGACAGGGGTTACGAGCAGTACTTC
d_gene: -; len: 14; j_gene: TRBJ1-2; v_gene: TRBV20-1; abundance: few; CDR3aa: CSATGRPANYGYTF; CDR3nt: TGCAGTGCTACGGGACGGCCGGCTAACTATGGCTACACCTTC
d_gene: TRBD1; len: 16; j_gene: TRBJ2-3; v_gene: TRBV5-8; abundance: few; CDR3aa: CASSLDQGTGTHTQYF; CDR3nt: TGTGCCAGCAGCTTGGATCAGGGGACAGGCACTCATACGCAGTATTTT
d_gene: -; len: 16; j_gene: TRBJ2-2; v_gene: TRBV12-3/TRBV12-4; abundance: few; CDR3aa: CASSPPSLLNTGELFF; CDR3nt: TGTGCCAGCAGCCCGCCTAGTCTCCTCAACACCGGGGAGCTGTTTTTT